This T cell receptor beta chain is drawn from a study of T cell changes during pregnancy in multiple sclerosis (dated by TCRdb to between 2018 and 2021). Concerning the study at large: The study examined how the T cell repertoire changed over the course of pregnancy in women with multiple sclerosis.

Library preparation was by the immunoSEQ multiplex PCR assay. TCRdb retrieved this table from immuneACCESS and kept in-frame rearrangements only. Not all clones are present; in checked studies, unresolved V genes account for under half, and no reason is known for the remainder. In all, the sample holds tens of thousands of clones, and approximately 90% of those were seen once. The ten most abundant clones make up around 3.4% of the sample. From the cysteine up to the phenylalanine, the CDR3 has a length of 19 residues. The only DNA kept is the CDR3, 57 bases in frame from the first base. Germline trimming: 3 bases from V, 6 bases from J; junction bases outside gene matches: 19. CDR1 and CDR2 are read off the germline V gene (reference sequence) as SEHNR and FQNEAQ. Concerning this clone itself: Its antigen has not been determined. No qualities accompany the bases; no much larger clone lies one base away.

This receptor was identified in a female donor with multiple sclerosis, enrolled in a pregnancy study. The specimen comprised CD8+ T cells from peripheral blood mononuclear cells, sampled in the third trimester of pregnancy. The chain couples TRBV7-9 to TRBJ1-5; 8 bases in the middle match TRBD1. For the CDR3, the sequence is CASSFSSTGDGLLTQPQHF. The nucleotide sequence reads as follows: TGTGCCAGCAGCTTTTCGTCGACAGGGGATGGCCTTTTAACTCAGCCCCAGCATTTT. The CDR3, completed at both ends by the reference TRBV7-9 and TRBJ1-5 genes, gives the full variable domain DTGVSQNPRHKITKRGQNVTFRCDPISEHNRLYWYRQTLGQGPEFLTYFQNEAQLEKSRLLSDRFSAERPKGSFSTLEIQRTEQGDSAMYLCASSFSSTGDGLLTQPQHFGDGTRLSIL.